The 27 T cell receptor beta chains in this list originate from one sample, sequenced in a study of vaccination and CD4 T cells after COVID-19. Oncomine TCR Beta short-read sequencing was applied to DNA from cultured CD4+ T cells. Via MiXCR, TCRdb re-called the PCR reads, giving one row per CDR3 protein. The sample shows 20,000 to 25,000 distinct CDR3 sequences, about 43% of them seen only once. As for time point: late sampling 161 to 241 days after vaccination in a few convalescent patients. Treatment described: roughly 10-day PBMC culture with coronavirus spike peptide pools or control peptides (ViraFEST assay). These receptors are not linked to any known antigen. Sequencing used CD4+ T cells from blood, cultured in vitro, obtained about 7 months after SARS-CoV-2 vaccination. All receptors derive from a human donor who had recovered from COVID-19.

V gene TRBV10-3 combines with J gene TRBJ2-3, with TRBD1 matching 9 bases. The germline V gene has CDR1 ENHRY and CDR2 SYGVKD. Unmatched junction bases numbered 11, after V lost 11 bases and J lost 2 bases. This CDR3 region has 15 residues. CDR3 nucleotides: TGTGCCTCCGCCCGGGACAGGGTGTTCACAGATACGCAGTATTTT. This encodes CASARDRVFTDTQYF.

This clonotype showed up just a few times. The chain is built from TRBV20-1 and TRBJ2-3; 7 positions match TRBD1. Losses at the gene ends were 7 bases for V and 5 bases for J; bases not matched to a gene: 3. CDR1 and CDR2 (germline): DFQATT, SNEGSKA (reference sequence). The CDR3 loop spans 11 amino acids. The CDR3 DNA reads TGCAGTGTGCCAGGGGGAGATACGCAGTATTTT. It encodes CSVPGGDTQYF.

This clonotype was counted a few times. This rearrangement joins TRBV6-2 or TRBV6-3 to TRBJ1-6, with TRBD1 matching over 11 bases. CDR1 and CDR2 from the germline V gene are MNHEY and SVGEGT. Losses at the gene ends were 4 bases for V and 9 bases for J; bases not matched to a gene: 2. The CDR3 has 14 amino acids. CDR3 in DNA: TGTGCCAGCAGTTGGGACAGGGGGGTTTCACCCCTCCACTTT. Amino acid sequence: CASSWDRGVSPLHF.

The chain recombines TRBV7-3 with TRBJ2-3, with 10 positions matching TRBD2. J was trimmed by 0 bases and V by 5 bases; bases with no gene match: 5. Per the germline V gene, CDR1 is SGHTA and CDR2 is FQGTGA. This CDR3 is built from 16 residues. CDR3 protein: CASSRGLAKSTDTQYF. The CDR3, as DNA: TGTGCCAGCAGCCGGGGACTAGCGAAAAGCACAGATACGCAGTATTTT.

This clonotype turned up a few times. The chain employs TRBV20-1 and TRBJ1-1, with D perhaps TRBD1 (5 bases). V lost 2 bases, J lost 5 bases, and 12 bases lay in between. CDR3 length: 13 amino acids. Germline lookup yields CDR1 DFQATT and CDR2 SNEGSKA (reference sequence). This CDR3 reads CSARPGSGTEAFF. CDR3 in DNA: TGCAGTGCTAGACCAGGGAGCGGGACTGAAGCTTTCTTT.

In regard to this clonotype: One junction end does not reproduce the germline sequence, and a read error may be involved. The V call is TRBV6-5, the J call TRBJ2-1; possible D gene TRBD1, 5 bases. The length of the CDR3 is 15 residues. CDR1 is MNHEY and CDR2 is SVGAGI in the germline V gene. The CDR3 loop reads CASTLHRGRANEQFF. As DNA, the CDR3 is TGTGCCAGCACTTTACATAGGGGCAGGGCCAATGAACAGTTCTTC.

For this clonotype: Germline and junction disagree at one end, which may indicate a read error. The V gene is TRBV20-1, the J gene TRBJ2-1, with D tentatively TRBD2 (5 bases). This CDR3 has 11 amino acids. Germline CDR1 DFQATT, CDR2 SNEGSKA (reference sequence). This chain's CDR3 is CSASFAGPRVF. The CDR3 region has the DNA TGCAGTGCTAGCTTCGCGGGCCCTCGGGTCTTC.

The CDR3, as DNA: TGCAGTGCTAGGTCGGTATCCAATCAGCCCCAGCATTTT. This gives the protein CSARSVSNQPQHF. V is TRBV20-1 and J is TRBJ1-5; D is unclear. The CDR3 is 13 residues long. The V end lost 3 bases, the J end lost 3 bases, and 9 bases lay between the germline ends. Germline CDR1 reads DFQATT; CDR2 reads SNEGSKA (reference sequence).

The rearrangement links TRBV6-1 to TRBJ2-3, with D possibly being TRBD1 or TRBD2 (5 bases each). Germline V CDR1 and CDR2: MNHNS, SASEGT. The CDR3 runs 14 residues. V gave up 6 bases and J gave up 5 bases, with 15 bases separating them. CDR3 sequence (DNA): TGTGCCAGCAGGAGGGACCCTAGTCGAGATACGCAGTATTTT. Protein sequence: CASRRDPSRDTQYF.

This chain links TRBV15 with TRBJ2-3, with D unclear. CDR1 is LNHNV and CDR2 is YYDKDF in the germline V gene (reference sequence). CDR3 size: 13 residues. V was trimmed by 2 bases and J by 2 bases, leaving 5 bases between them. This chain's CDR3 is CATSRPNTDTQYF. The CDR3, as DNA: TGTGCCACCAGCAGACCAAACACAGATACGCAGTATTTT.

This clonotype was recorded only once. V usage is TRBV7-8 and J usage is TRBJ1-1, with D tentatively TRBD1 (5 bases). The V and J ends lost 2 bases and 6 bases respectively, with 16 bases between them. The CDR3 has 15 amino acids. The V gene's germline CDR1 is SGHVS and CDR2 FQNEAQ. The CDR3 region is CASSLFGGEAPEAFF. For the CDR3, the DNA is TGTGCCAGCAGCTTATTCGGGGGAGAGGCGCCTGAAGCTTTCTTT.

This clonotype was found a few times. The V call is TRBV15, the J call TRBJ1-1; D might be TRBD1 (5 bases). Germline V gives CDR1 LNHNV, CDR2 YYDKDF (reference sequence). The ends were cut back, 0 bases at V and 0 bases at J, with 8 bases in the middle. This CDR3 has 15 amino acids. The CDR3 spells CATSRDGRVNTEAFF. The CDR3 DNA sequence: TGTGCCACCAGCAGAGATGGCAGGGTGAACACTGAAGCTTTCTTT. The variable domain in full, with the rest retrieved from reference TRBV15 and TRBJ1-1, is DAMVIQNPRYQVTQFGKPVTLSCSQTLNHNVMYWYQQKSSQAPKLLFHYYDKDFNNEADTPDNFQSRRPNTSFCFLDIRSPGLGDTAMYLCATSRDGRVNTEAFFGQGTRLTVV.

The V call is TRBV7-2, the J call TRBJ2-3, with 7 bases matching TRBD2. CDR1 is SGHTA and CDR2 is FQGNSA in the germline V gene. V shed 0 bases and J 5 bases; nucleotides not matched to a gene: 2. The CDR3 extends over 14 amino acids. The DNA of the CDR3 is TGTGCCAGCAGCTTAGCCTGGGAGGGAGATACGCAGTATTTT. Translating gives CASSLAWEGDTQYF.

The rearrangement links TRBV10-3 to TRBJ1-2; no clear D gene. V shed 0 bases and J shed 3 bases, with 8 bases lying between them. The CDR3 consists of 14 residues. CDR1 is ENHRY, CDR2 SYGVKD, per germline. CDR3 nucleotide sequence: TGTGCCATCAGTGAGTCGATCTTGGACTATGGCTACACCTTC. Amino acid sequence: CAISESILDYGYTF.

The chain carries TRBV6-7 and TRBJ1-5; TRBD1 agrees at 7 bases. TRBV6-7 qualifies as an ORF whose function is uncertain. Trimming removed 7 bases from V and 2 bases from J; junction bases left unmatched: 20. The CDR3 spans 19 residues. DNA of the CDR3: TGTGCCAGCATCCAGAGCCCGGACAGGAGCCATAGGGGCAATCAGCCCCAGCATTTT. Amino acids: CASIQSPDRSHRGNQPQHF.

V and J are TRBV7-2 and TRBJ2-3, with D perhaps matching TRBD2 (6 bases). Germline assignment: CDR1 SGHTA and CDR2 FQGNSA. The CDR3 has 12 amino acids. The CDR3 nucleotides are TGTGCGACTAGTGCCCTCACAGATACGCAGTATTTT. It specifies CATSALTDTQYF.

This chain connects TRBV6-1 to TRBJ2-7, with a weak D call TRBD1 (6 bases). V was cut by 1 base and J by 2 bases, with 12 bases left in between. The germline CDR1 and CDR2 sequences are MNHNS and SASEGT. This CDR3 region has 15 residues. In DNA form, the CDR3 reads TGTGCCAGCAGTGAAGGTGACAGGAGTACCTACGAGCAGTACTTC. Amino acids: CASSEGDRSTYEQYF.

This clonotype appeared a few times. An end of the junction differs from the germline gene, which may be a read error. The rearrangement joins TRBV24-1 to TRBJ2-7; D unresolved. The germline gives CDR1 KGHDR, CDR2 SFDVKD. The CDR3 totals 8 residues. CDR3 in DNA: TGTGCCACCAGTGAGAGTAGCTTC. This sequence encodes CATSESSF.

This chain connects TRBV7-8 to TRBJ1-2; possible D gene TRBD1, 5 bases. From germline, CDR1 is SGHVS and CDR2 FQNEAQ. This CDR3 contains 14 residues. Trimming shortened V by 1 base and J by 8 bases, and 14 bases separated the two germline ends. CDR3: CASSLGGRAGGYTF. The CDR3 nucleotides read TGTGCCAGCAGCTTAGGCGGCAGGGCGGGCGGCTACACCTTC.

This chain joins TRBV24-1 and TRBJ2-2; D may match TRBD1 or TRBD2 (5 bases each). This CDR3 is built from 13 residues. Per the germline V gene, CDR1 is KGHDR and CDR2 is SFDVKD. V was shortened by 10 bases and J by 1 base, with 9 bases between the two germline ends. CDR3 amino acids: CATSGRNTGELFF. CDR3 in DNA: TGTGCCACTTCGGGACGGAACACCGGGGAGCTGTTTTTT.

The V gene is TRBV6-2 or TRBV6-3, the J gene TRBJ2-7, with no clear D. CDR1 MNHEY and CDR2 SVGEGT come from the germline V gene. CDR3 length: 15 amino acids. V was clipped by 5 bases and J by 1 base, with 15 bases between them. In DNA form, the CDR3 reads TGTGCCAGCAGTATTCCAGGTTCGACTTCCTACGAGCAGTACTTC. This gives the protein CASSIPGSTSYEQYF.

The CDR3 region is CASSLGWREGRNNEQFF. The DNA of the CDR3 is TGTGCCAGCAGCTTAGGTTGGCGGGAGGGCCGGAACAATGAGCAGTTCTTC. The chain is built from TRBV7-9 and TRBJ2-1, with 9 bases identical to TRBD2. V gave up 1 base and J gave up 5 bases; unmatched junction bases: 9. This CDR3 has 17 residues. Germline V CDR1 and CDR2: SEHNR, FQNEAQ (reference sequence).

This clonotype was picked up one time. This chain links TRBV7-9 with TRBJ2-1; tentatively, D is TRBD2 (6 bases). The V and J ends lost 5 bases and 8 bases respectively, with 22 bases between them. The CDR3 contains 16 residues. The germline CDR1 and CDR2 sequences are SEHNR and FQNEAQ (reference sequence). DNA for the CDR3: TGTGCCAGCAGCCCGACCGGGAGAAGGGGATGGGATGAGCAGTTCTTC. This sequence encodes CASSPTGRRGWDEQFF. Full variable domain (outside the CDR3, taken from reference TRBV7-9 and TRBJ2-1): DTGVSQNPRHKITKRGQNVTFRCDPISEHNRLYWYRQTLGQGPEFLTYFQNEAQLEKSRLLSDRFSAERPKGSFSTLEIQRTEQGDSAMYLCASSPTGRRGWDEQFFGPGTRLTVL.

This clonotype has just one count. The chain uses TRBV7-6 and TRBJ2-3, with D possibly matching TRBD2 (5 bases). Deletions cut 1 base from V and 9 bases from J, with 14 bases between. Germline CDR1 and CDR2: SGHVS and FNYEAQ. The CDR3 loop spans 14 amino acids. The CDR3 DNA sequence: TGTGCCAGCAGCTTAGACTGGGCCCGGGGAACGCAGTATTTT. Its protein product is CASSLDWARGTQYF.

The chain links TRBV18 to TRBJ1-2; 8 nucleotides match TRBD1. This CDR3 has 15 amino acids. V was clipped by 5 bases and J by 1 base; unmatched bases: 6. Germline V lookup: CDR1 KGHSH, CDR2 LQKENI. The CDR3 DNA reads as TGTGCCAGCTCAGCCGGGACAGGCCTTAACTATGGCTACACCTTC. Amino acids: CASSAGTGLNYGYTF.

The rearrangement uses TRBV20-1 and TRBJ1-6, with 8 bases fitting TRBD1. Germline V gene data show CDR1 as DFQATT and CDR2 as SNEGSKA (reference sequence). The CDR3 loop spans 13 amino acids. The V segment lost 6 bases and the J segment 7 bases; nucleotides outside the gene matches: 5. The DNA of the CDR3 is TGCAGTGCCCCCGACAGGGGAAATTCACCCCTCCACTTT. The encoded protein is CSAPDRGNSPLHF.

In its sample, this clonotype was seen once. The CDR3 bases are TGTGCCAGCAGTGGCGGGGCCAACGTCCTGACTTTC. Protein product: CASSGGANVLTF. This chain uses TRBV25-1 with TRBJ2-6; D remains ambiguous. The V and J ends lost 4 bases and 4 bases respectively, with 2 bases between them. The CDR3 extends over 12 amino acids. Germline CDR1 MGHDK, CDR2 SYGVNS.